The sequence of this T cell receptor beta chain was determined in a study of OX40 agonist ivuxolimab in advanced cancers. Study in general: At doses from 0.01 to 10 mg/kg, patients were given intravenous ivuxolimab every 2 weeks. Past anti-PD-1, anti-PD-L1 or anti-CTLA-4 therapy was accepted, and 30% to 50% had received some. Age averaged approximately 60 years (range roughly 20 to 90), and 80% to 90% were male. Study outcomes and limitations: On average, a greater number of expanded clones characterised CD8+ T cells relative to CD4+.

Measured with immunoSEQ multiplex PCR; TCRdb has only the in-frame clones, and not every one. This sample yields about 13,000 clones, of which approximately 61% are seen a single time; roughly 29% belongs to the top ten. In the case of this clone: Its antigen is not identified.

The CDR3 is 14 residues long. V gave up 4 bases and J gave up 6 bases; unmatched junction bases: 1. CDR1 is MGHRA, CDR2 YSYEKL, per germline. The chain is built from TRBV4-1 and TRBJ1-4, with 11 bases lining up with TRBD1. The material was CD4+ or CD8+ T cells sorted from blood, obtained in a trial of the OX40 agonist ivuxolimab. This receptor was obtained from an adult with an advanced solid tumor such as melanoma, head and neck, liver or kidney cancer. Here the CDR3 reads CASSPGQGDEKLFF. CDR3 in DNA: TGCGCCAGCAGCCCGGGACAGGGGGATGAAAAACTGTTTTTT.